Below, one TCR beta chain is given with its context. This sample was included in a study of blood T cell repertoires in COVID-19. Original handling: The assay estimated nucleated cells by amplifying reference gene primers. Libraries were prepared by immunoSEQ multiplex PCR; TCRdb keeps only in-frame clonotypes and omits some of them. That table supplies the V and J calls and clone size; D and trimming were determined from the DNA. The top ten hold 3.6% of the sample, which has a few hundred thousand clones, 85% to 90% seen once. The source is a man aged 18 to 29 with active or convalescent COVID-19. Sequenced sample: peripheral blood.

The CDR3, as DNA: TGTGCCACCAGTGAAGCCTCAGCGGCCTCTGAGCAGTTCTTC. Its translation: CATSEASAASEQFF. The V gene is TRBV24-1, the J gene TRBJ2-1; TRBD2 is a possible D gene (5 bases). The CDR3 totals 14 residues. Trimming stripped 4 bases from V and 9 bases from J, with 15 bases between. Per germline, CDR1 KGHDR and CDR2 SFDVKD.